This T cell receptor (beta chain) was identified in a study of cytomegalovirus exposure and HLA in healthy donors. The CDR3 consists of 14 residues. CDR1 is SGHTA and CDR2 is FQGTGA in the germline V gene. Losses at the gene ends were 5 bases for V and 6 bases for J; bases not matched to a gene: 6. This clone was observed once. PCR used 60 Vbeta primers and 13 Jbeta primers. TCRdb's copy holds only in-frame clones and misses some; the assay was immunoSEQ multiplex PCR. The table lists a few hundred thousand clones, roughly 80% of them singletons. This TCR was recovered from a girl aged 2 to 9 in good health and CMV-seronegative. The V and J genes are TRBV7-3 and TRBJ2-1; TRBD1 agrees at 8 bases. Sequenced: PBMCs. In DNA form, the CDR3 reads TGTGCCAGCAGCATGGGACAGGCCATCAATGAGCAGTTCTTC. It yields the protein CASSMGQAINEQFF.